The 32 T cell receptor beta chains below come from one sample, sequenced in a study of pediatric ulcerative colitis. Sequencing used immunoSEQ multiplex PCR; TCRdb keeps in-frame clones, though not all of them. The sample holds about 32,000 clones, more than 75% seen once. The sequenced sample was blood. Receptor source: a boy aged 5-17 years with severe ulcerative colitis.

The chain uses TRBV7-8 and TRBJ1-5, with D possibly being TRBD1 (5 bases). The V and J ends lost 1 base and 5 bases respectively, with 15 bases between them. The V gene's germline CDR1 is SGHVS and CDR2 FQNEAQ. The CDR3 extends over 16 amino acids. CDR3 nucleotide sequence: TGTGCCAGCAGCTTAGGCCGGGACGGAGGACATCAGCCCCAGCATTTT. This sequence encodes CASSLGRDGGHQPQHF.

DNA of the CDR3: TGCGCCAGCAGTAGGGGGGCGGACACCGGGGAGCTGTTTTTT. Translating gives CASSRGADTGELFF. The chain couples TRBV10-1 to TRBJ2-2; D may be TRBD1 or TRBD2 (6 bases each). CDR1 and CDR2 (germline): WNHNN, SYGVQD (reference sequence). V lost 5 bases and J 3 bases, leaving 10 bases between the germline ends. This CDR3 comprises 14 residues.

The CDR3 spells CASSLAQGRDGYTF. CDR3 sequence (DNA): TGCGCCAGCAGCTTGGCCCAGGGGAGGGATGGCTACACCTTC. This chain uses TRBV5-1 with TRBJ1-2; TRBD1 is a possible D gene (6 bases). CDR1 is SGHRS and CDR2 is YFSETQ in the germline V gene. V was clipped by 0 bases and J by 6 bases, with 12 bases between them. This CDR3 has 14 amino acids. Full variable domain (rest looked up from reference TRBV5-1 and TRBJ1-2): KAGVTQTPRYLIKTRGQQVTLSCSPISGHRSVSWYQQTPGQGLQFLFEYFSETQRNKGNFPGRFSGRQFSNSRSEMNVSTLELGDSALYLCASSLAQGRDGYTFGSGTRLTVV.

This clone was observed once. The J gene is TRBJ1-1, the V gene TRBV29-1; D is undetermined. CDR1 is SQVTM, CDR2 ANQGSEA, per germline. The CDR3 contains 13 residues. V was clipped by 4 bases and J by 0 bases, with 9 bases between them. The CDR3 spells CSVGRQLNTEAFF. The CDR3 coding sequence is TGCAGCGTTGGTCGGCAGTTGAACACTGAAGCTTTCTTT.

This chain uses TRBV29-1 with TRBJ1-3; D gene ambiguous. The CDR3 covers 12 residues. The V and J ends lost 6 bases and 2 bases respectively, with 8 bases between them. Germline values: CDR1 SQVTM, CDR2 ANQGSEA. CDR3 DNA sequence: TGCAGCGTCCTCTTTCCTGGAAACACCATATATTTT. Protein sequence: CSVLFPGNTIYF.

The genes are TRBV19 and TRBJ2-1; 9 bases line up with TRBD2. The CDR3 extends over 15 amino acids. Per the germline V gene, CDR1 is LNHDA and CDR2 is SQIVND (reference sequence). Losses at the gene ends were 2 bases for V and 7 bases for J; bases not matched to a gene: 6. The chain's CDR3 is CASSIIGGGANEQFF. The CDR3 nucleotides are TGTGCCAGTAGTATAATCGGCGGGGGGGCTAATGAGCAGTTCTTC. Full variable domain (missing parts from reference TRBV19 and TRBJ2-1): DGGITQSPKYLFRKEGQNVTLSCEQNLNHDAMYWYRQDPGQGLRLIYYSQIVNDFQKGDIAEGYSVSREKKESFPLTVTSAQKNPTAFYLCASSIIGGGANEQFFGPGTRLTVL.

The V and J genes are TRBV7-9 and TRBJ2-3, with D possibly matching TRBD2 (7 bases). There are 15 residues in the CDR3. Trimming cost V 4 bases and J 3 bases, with 14 bases left between them. From germline, CDR1 is SEHNR and CDR2 FQNEAQ (reference sequence). Written as DNA, the CDR3 is TGTGCCAGCAGCTCGACCGGGGGGCCGACAGATACGCAGTATTTT. The encoded protein is CASSSTGGPTDTQYF. Looking up the rest from reference TRBV7-9 and TRBJ2-3 gives the full variable domain: DTGVSQNPRHKITKRGQNVTFRCDPISEHNRLYWYRQTLGQGPEFLTYFQNEAQLEKSRLLSDRFSAERPKGSFSTLEIQRTEQGDSAMYLCASSSTGGPTDTQYFGPGTRLTVL.

V gene TRBV5-6 combines with J gene TRBJ1-1, with 7 bases aligning to TRBD1. CDR1 is SGHDT, CDR2 YYEEEE, per germline. V gave up 2 bases and J gave up 1 base; unmatched junction bases: 2. The CDR3 is 14 residues long. The CDR3 DNA sequence: TGTGCCAGCAGCTTACAGGGGTCGAACACTGAAGCTTTCTTT. Protein product: CASSLQGSNTEAFF.

The genes are TRBV4-1 and TRBJ2-1; the D is unclear. The CDR3 consists of 17 residues. V lost 2 bases and J lost 3, with 17 bases in between. Looked up from germline, CDR1 is MGHRA and CDR2 is YSYEKL. The chain's CDR3 is CASSQTTRSYLYNEQFF. CDR3 DNA: TGCGCCAGCAGCCAAACCACCCGGTCCTACCTCTACAATGAGCAGTTCTTC.

A few counts support this clone. This chain connects TRBV6-1 to TRBJ1-2; D remains unclear. This CDR3 spans 13 amino acids. Trimming cost V 0 bases and J 8 bases, with 10 bases left between them. The germline gives CDR1 MNHNS, CDR2 SASEGT. CDR3 amino acids: CASSEAKVAGYTF. CDR3 DNA: TGTGCCAGCAGTGAAGCAAAAGTAGCCGGCTACACCTTC.

A word on this clone: The same CDR3 is also encoded by other DNA sequences in this sample. The chain couples TRBV2 to TRBJ1-1; a possible D gene is TRBD1 (5 bases). The V and J ends lost 6 bases and 8 bases respectively, with 19 bases between them. CDR3 length: 14 amino acids. Germline-derived CDR1 and CDR2 are SNHLY and FYNNEI. The CDR3 spells CASRSGTSVWEAFF. The DNA for the CDR3 is TGTGCCAGCAGATCTGGGACCTCTGTCTGGGAAGCTTTCTTT.

The V gene is TRBV27, the J gene TRBJ1-1; perhaps TRBD1 as D (6 bases). V lost 4 bases and J 1 base, leaving 13 bases between the germline ends. Per germline, CDR1 MNHEY and CDR2 SMNVEV (reference sequence). The CDR3 is made up of 15 amino acids. The CDR3 is CASSWDIYSNTEAFF. In DNA form, the CDR3 reads TGTGCCAGCAGTTGGGACATTTATTCGAACACTGAAGCTTTCTTT.

The chain is built from TRBV7-2 and TRBJ1-2; D unclear. The V end was cut by 5 bases, the J end by 7 bases, with 17 bases between. Germline V gene sequence: CDR1 SGHTA, CDR2 FQGNSA. The CDR3 runs to 14 residues. CDR3 coding DNA: TGTGCCAGCAGCCCGGACGGAGGGTTTGGTGGCTACACCTTC. As protein: CASSPDGGFGGYTF.

For the CDR3, the DNA is TGTGCCAGCAGCTTAGACCTTGGGACTAGTCGGGGAGAGACCCAGTACTTC. It codes for CASSLDLGTSRGETQYF. The V and J genes are TRBV5-4 and TRBJ2-5; 8 bases match TRBD2. The V gene end was trimmed by 2 bases and the J gene end by 4 bases; junction bases not matched to a gene: 13. CDR3 size: 17 residues. Germline V gene lookup returns CDR1 SGHNT and CDR2 YYREEE (reference sequence).

This clone was seen a single time. The J gene is TRBJ1-4, the V gene TRBV30; 7 bases align to TRBD1. This CDR3 has 14 residues. The V gene's germline CDR1 is GTSNPN and CDR2 SVGIG (reference sequence). The ends lost 3 bases at V and 4 bases at J; junction bases unmatched: 5. The CDR3: CAWREGTVNEKLFF. For the CDR3, the DNA is TGTGCCTGGAGGGAAGGGACAGTTAATGAAAAACTGTTTTTT.

V gene TRBV11-2 combines with J gene TRBJ2-3; D is ambiguous. The CDR3 length is 13 residues. Between the trimmed V and J ends, which lost 1 base and 2 bases, there was a span of 4 bases. CDR1 and CDR2 (germline): SGHAT, FQNNGV. In nucleotides, the CDR3 is TGTGCCAGCAGCTTAGGGATCACAGATACGCAGTATTTT. This codes for CASSLGITDTQYF.

The chain has TRBV20-1 and TRBJ2-7; D not certain. V gave up 4 bases and J gave up 5 bases, with 9 bases separating them. The V gene's germline CDR1 is DFQATT and CDR2 SNEGSKA (reference sequence). The CDR3 contains 11 residues. In DNA form, the CDR3 reads TGCAGTGCTATCCGTACCGACGAGCAGTACTTC. Amino acid sequence: CSAIRTDEQYF.

V gene TRBV27 combines with J gene TRBJ2-7, with D perhaps TRBD1 or TRBD2 (6 bases each). The CDR3 has 17 amino acids. Germline V lookup: CDR1 MNHEY, CDR2 SMNVEV (reference sequence). V was shortened by 1 base and J by 0 bases, with 16 bases between the two germline ends. The CDR3 region is CASSLYVPGASSYEQYF. CDR3 coding DNA: TGTGCCAGCAGTTTATACGTCCCGGGGGCGAGCTCCTACGAGCAGTACTTC.

The chain combines TRBV30 with TRBJ1-5; D not resolved. Per germline, CDR1 GTSNPN and CDR2 SVGIG (reference sequence). The CDR3 has 15 amino acids. V was pared by 0 bases and J by 7 bases, with 16 bases between. DNA of the CDR3: TGTGCCTGGAGTGTACCGGACTCCTTAGTCCAGCCCCAGCATTTT. This gives the protein CAWSVPDSLVQPQHF. Supplemented by reference TRBV30 and TRBJ1-5, the full variable domain reads SQTIHQWPATLVQPVGSPLSLECTVEGTSNPNLYWYRQAAGRGLQLLFYSVGIGQISSEVPQNLSASRPQDRQFILSSKKLLLSDSGFYLCAWSVPDSLVQPQHFGDGTRLSIL.

This clone was seen only a few times. V and J are TRBV27 and TRBJ2-7; a possible D gene is TRBD2 (5 bases). The CDR3 runs 16 residues. The ends were cut back, 6 bases at V and 0 bases at J, with 18 bases in the middle. Germline V gives CDR1 MNHEY, CDR2 SMNVEV (reference sequence). This chain's CDR3 is CASSTFSRVNSYEQYF. The CDR3, as DNA: TGTGCCAGCAGCACCTTCTCGAGGGTGAACTCCTACGAGCAGTACTTC.

The rearrangement links TRBV6-6 to TRBJ1-2, with D uncertain. This CDR3 has 16 amino acids. Germline loops: CDR1 MNHNY, CDR2 SVGAGI (reference sequence). Trimming stripped 6 bases from V and 6 bases from J, with 23 bases between. The CDR3 here is CASSQEMLTGKHGYTF. The CDR3 bases are TGTGCCAGCAGCCAAGAAATGTTGACGGGGAAGCATGGCTACACCTTC.

The chain combines TRBV14 with TRBJ1-3; the D gene is possibly TRBD1 (5 bases). V shed 4 bases and J shed 5 bases, with 12 bases lying between them. Looked up from germline, CDR1 is SGHDN and CDR2 is FVKESK. The CDR3 has 14 amino acids. The CDR3 reads CASSPRDPRNTIYF. The DNA for the CDR3 is TGTGCCAGCAGCCCACGGGACCCAAGAAACACCATATATTTT.

The CDR3 region has the DNA TGTGCCAGCAGTTTTGGGCTAGCAGGAGATACGCAGTATTTT. Protein product: CASSFGLAGDTQYF. V and J are TRBV27 and TRBJ2-3, with D possibly matching TRBD2 (5 bases). Germline V gives CDR1 MNHEY, CDR2 SMNVEV (reference sequence). The CDR3 covers 14 residues. V lost 3 bases to trimming and J lost 5 bases, with 12 bases between them.

The rearrangement links TRBV2 to TRBJ1-3; weak D call: TRBD1 (5 bases). This CDR3 is built from 17 residues. Trimming cost V 5 bases and J 0 bases, with 17 bases left between them. The germline gives CDR1 SNHLY, CDR2 FYNNEI. The CDR3 is CASSPSGIVVSGNTIYF. The CDR3 bases are TGTGCCAGCAGTCCGTCAGGGATCGTTGTCTCTGGAAACACCATATATTTT.

This chain links TRBV18 with TRBJ2-5, with TRBD1 matching 8 bases. Germline lookup yields CDR1 KGHSH and CDR2 LQKENI. The CDR3 is made up of 16 amino acids. Trimming removed 4 bases from V and 0 bases from J; junction bases left unmatched: 7. The DNA of the CDR3 is TGTGCCAGCTCACTCAGGACAGGGATATACCAAGAGACCCAGTACTTC. This sequence encodes CASSLRTGIYQETQYF.

The chain employs TRBV6-1 and TRBJ2-3, with 7 bases matching TRBD1. The germline CDR1 and CDR2 sequences are MNHNS and SASEGT. V was pared by 4 bases and J by 4 bases, with 5 bases of the junction left unmatched. This CDR3 is 14 amino acids long. The CDR3 DNA is TGTGCCAGCAGTGGGGGGACAGTGGCAGATACGCAGTATTTT. It encodes CASSGGTVADTQYF.

The chain carries TRBV7-2 and TRBJ2-7; 9 nucleotides line up with TRBD2. The CDR3 length is 15 residues. The V gene's germline CDR1 is SGHTA and CDR2 FQGNSA. V trimming: 6 bases; J trimming: 3 bases; junction bases outside the gene matches: 9. The CDR3: CASRQAGGKNYEQYF. CDR3 nucleotides: TGTGCCAGCAGGCAAGCGGGGGGTAAAAACTACGAGCAGTACTTC.

The chain couples TRBV2 to TRBJ2-5; no definite D call. CDR1 SNHLY and CDR2 FYNNEI come from the germline V gene. V was cut by 4 bases and J by 5 bases, with 2 bases left in between. The CDR3 totals 10 residues. CDR3 nucleotide sequence: TGTGCCAGCAGTGTTGAGACCCAGTACTTC. Translating it yields CASSVETQYF.

This clone has only a few counts. The chain is built from TRBV6-4 and TRBJ2-5; 8 bases align to TRBD2. The germline CDR1 and CDR2 sequences are MRHNA and SNTAGT. This CDR3 comprises 15 residues. Trimming cost V 3 bases and J 1 base; bases outside gene matches: 4. In DNA form, the CDR3 reads TGTGCCAGCAGTGAGGTAGCGGGGTCCCAAGAGACCCAGTACTTC. Encoded protein: CASSEVAGSQETQYF.

The DNA of the CDR3 is TGTGCCTGGCACCAGCCTTATGGCTACACCTTC. It specifies CAWHQPYGYTF. The chain links TRBV30 to TRBJ1-2, with no clear D. The CDR3 spans 11 residues. Germline CDR1 reads GTSNPN; CDR2 reads SVGIG (reference sequence). V was trimmed by 5 bases and J by 5 bases, leaving 9 bases between them.

The rearrangement uses TRBV30 and TRBJ1-2; no clear D gene. Germline CDR1 reads GTSNPN; CDR2 reads SVGIG (reference sequence). Trimming took off 5 bases at V and 0 bases at J, with 28 bases between the two ends. CDR3 length: 19 amino acids. DNA for the CDR3: TGTGCCTGGGACAAGAACGCGGAGCGAGTTTTTACAGCTAACTATGGCTACACCTTC. This translates into CAWDKNAERVFTANYGYTF. Drawing the rest from reference TRBV30 and TRBJ1-2, the complete variable domain is SQTIHQWPATLVQPVGSPLSLECTVEGTSNPNLYWYRQAAGRGLQLLFYSVGIGQISSEVPQNLSASRPQDRQFILSSKKLLLSDSGFYLCAWDKNAERVFTANYGYTFGSGTRLTVV.

A single count supports this clone. The chain couples TRBV30 to TRBJ1-3, with a weak D call TRBD1 (5 bases). This CDR3 has 15 residues. The germline V gene has CDR1 GTSNPN and CDR2 SVGIG (reference sequence). V gave up 4 bases and J gave up 0 bases, with 13 bases separating them. DNA of the CDR3: TGTGCCTGGATTCTAAGACAGTCCTCTGGAAACACCATATATTTT. Translation gives CAWILRQSSGNTIYF.